Listed here are 18 T cell receptor beta chains from one sample, sequenced in a study of Graves' ophthalmopathy and Graves' hyperthyroidism. The authors amplified TCR beta CDR3 regions, and they did so from RNA transcripts for repertoire sequencing. In the first round, RT-PCR was carried out with HTBI primers, and a multiplex PCR formed the second round. From the multiplex PCR reads, TCRdb called clonotypes with MiXCR, one entry per CDR3 protein. The repertoire consists of some 390,000 distinct CDR3 sequences, with about 18% occurring once and the leading ten covering more than 1.5%. Sequenced input: peripheral blood. Source of these receptors: a woman aged 18-29 years with Graves' ophthalmopathy.

At least ten counts were recorded for this clonotype. The chain recombines TRBV11-2 with TRBJ2-2; D is ambiguous. Trimming stripped 2 bases from V and 9 bases from J, with 22 bases between. CDR1 and CDR2 (germline): SGHAT, FQNNGV. The CDR3 has 17 residues. The CDR3 sequence: CASSLRGARRPPRELFF. The CDR3 DNA follows: TGTGCCAGCAGCTTACGTGGAGCGAGACGGCCCCCTAGGGAGCTGTTTTTT.

This clonotype was detected many times. This chain links TRBV28 with TRBJ2-7, with D perhaps matching TRBD1 (6 bases). Germline CDR1 is MDHEN and CDR2 is SYDVKM. The CDR3 covers 13 residues. Trimming took off 6 bases at V and 6 bases at J, with 15 bases between the two ends. The DNA for the CDR3 is TGTGCCAGCAGAGGCGGGCAGGGGTCCGAGCAGTACTTC. It encodes CASRGGQGSEQYF.

This clonotype showed up many times. This rearrangement joins TRBV20-1 to TRBJ2-5, with D maybe TRBD1 (5 bases). CDR3 length equals 15 residues. Looked up from germline, CDR1 is DFQATT and CDR2 is SNEGSKA (reference sequence). V was trimmed by 0 bases and J by 4 bases, leaving 15 bases between them. This CDR3 is CSARDPGQARETQYF. CDR3 nucleotide sequence: TGCAGTGCTAGAGATCCAGGGCAGGCACGAGAGACCCAGTACTTC.

This clonotype was detected a few times. This rearrangement joins TRBV12-3 or TRBV12-4 to TRBJ1-1; TRBD1 might be the D (5 bases). This CDR3 comprises 14 residues. The V gene lost 3 bases and the J gene lost 1 base, with 9 bases spanning the gap. CDR3 amino acids: CASSFGTRNTEAFF. CDR3 coding DNA: TGTGCCAGCAGTTTTGGGACTCGGAACACTGAAGCTTTCTTT.

Judged by abundance, this clonotype is medium-sized. The V and J genes are TRBV6-1 and TRBJ1-2; the D gene is possibly TRBD1 (5 bases). The CDR3 is 15 residues long. Trimming took off 4 bases at V and 4 bases at J, with 16 bases between the two ends. From germline, CDR1 is MNHNS and CDR2 SASEGT. Here the CDR3 reads CASSGGSDTTYGYTF. The CDR3 nucleotides read TGTGCCAGCAGTGGGGGATCGGACACGACCTATGGCTACACCTTC.

This clonotype showed up just a few times. V is TRBV6-2 or TRBV6-3 and J is TRBJ1-2, with TRBD1 as a possible D gene (5 bases). This CDR3 spans 13 amino acids. V was cut by 7 bases and J by 0 bases, with 9 bases left in between. Germline CDR1 reads MNHEY; CDR2 reads SVGEGT. The chain's CDR3 is CASIDSTNYGYTF. The CDR3 bases are TGTGCCAGCATCGACAGCACTAACTATGGCTACACCTTC.

This clonotype has ten or more counts. V and J are TRBV28 and TRBJ2-5; 7 bases agree with TRBD2. This CDR3 has 16 amino acids. CDR1 is MDHEN and CDR2 is SYDVKM in the germline V gene. The junction had 10 bases not matched to a gene; V was cut back by 3 bases and J by 3 bases. The CDR3 reads CASSFVLAEPEETQYF. The CDR3 region has the DNA TGTGCCAGCAGTTTTGTCCTAGCGGAGCCAGAAGAGACCCAGTACTTC.

This clonotype has a count of ten or more. The chain is built from TRBV6-5 and TRBJ2-5; D gene unclear. V shed 2 bases and J shed 4 bases, with 11 bases lying between them. Germline lookup yields CDR1 MNHEY and CDR2 SVGAGI. There are 14 residues in the CDR3. The chain's CDR3 is CASSYTPLGETQYF. CDR3 nucleotides: TGTGCCAGCAGTTACACCCCCCTCGGAGAGACCCAGTACTTC.

The sample holds one count of this clonotype. The V and J genes are TRBV4-2 and TRBJ2-7, with D perhaps matching TRBD2 (6 bases). The CDR3 is made up of 17 amino acids. With 4 bases removed from V and 0 bases from J, the gap between germline ends came to 19 bases. Germline V gene sequence: CDR1 LGHNA, CDR2 YNFKEQ. In DNA form, the CDR3 reads TGTGCCAGCAGCCCACAGGAGGGAGGCCGGAGCTCCTACGAGCAGTACTTC. As protein: CASSPQEGGRSSYEQYF.

This clonotype was detected many times. The CDR3 nucleotides are TGTGCCAGCAGCTTAGCGCGGGGGGGAAACTATGGCTACACCTTC. Amino acids: CASSLARGGNYGYTF. V gene TRBV7-4 combines with J gene TRBJ1-2, with TRBD1 as a possible D gene (5 bases). CDR1 is SGHVT, CDR2 SQSDAQ, per germline. V lost 0 bases and J 2 bases, leaving 10 bases between the germline ends. This CDR3 is 15 amino acids long.

This clonotype was recorded many times. The chain uses TRBV12-3 or TRBV12-4 and TRBJ1-2; D gene unclear. Deletions cut 6 bases from V and 5 bases from J, with 13 bases between. The length of the CDR3 is 13 residues. The CDR3 spells CASSLTNRYGYTF. The CDR3 nucleotides read TGTGCCAGCAGCCTGACTAATCGTTATGGCTACACCTTC.

This clonotype was seen at least ten times. This rearrangement joins TRBV7-6 to TRBJ1-5; no reliable D call. Germline CDR1 is SGHVS and CDR2 is FNYEAQ. V lost 5 bases, J lost 5 bases, and 10 bases lay in between. This CDR3 has 13 amino acids. CDR3 sequence: CASSPDWDQPQHF. The CDR3 DNA follows: TGTGCCAGCAGCCCCGATTGGGATCAGCCCCAGCATTTT.

With regard to this clonotype: An end of the junction differs from the germline gene, which may be a read error. The gene calls are TRBV28 and TRBJ2-7, with 13 bases aligning to TRBD2. The CDR3 has 14 residues. The germline CDR1 and CDR2 sequences are MDHEN and SYDVKM. CDR3 DNA: TGTGCCAGCAGTTCGGGACTAGCGGGACGTAAGCCCCACTTC. Translated: CASSSGLAGRKPHF.

This clonotype has a count of ten or more. The J gene is TRBJ1-1, the V gene TRBV4-1; no clear D. This CDR3 has 15 amino acids. Germline V gene lookup returns CDR1 MGHRA and CDR2 YSYEKL. Trimming pared 0 bases from V and 2 bases from J, leaving 10 bases between. Here the CDR3 reads CASSQDGVRNTEAFF. DNA for the CDR3: TGCGCCAGCAGCCAAGATGGGGTACGCAACACTGAAGCTTTCTTT.

This clonotype was found many times. The V call is TRBV6-1, the J call TRBJ2-4; TRBD1 is a possible D gene (5 bases). Looked up from germline, CDR1 is MNHNS and CDR2 is SASEGT. V was shortened by 6 bases and J by 1 base, with 10 bases between the two germline ends. This CDR3 comprises 14 residues. The chain's CDR3 is CASSKQVAKNIQYF. The CDR3 coding sequence is TGTGCCAGCAGCAAACAGGTTGCCAAAAACATTCAGTACTTC.

This clonotype was detected only once. The rearrangement links TRBV5-6 to TRBJ1-2; D might be TRBD1 (5 bases). CDR3 size: 15 residues. The V and J ends lost 1 base and 4 bases respectively, with 14 bases between them. Germline V CDR1 and CDR2: SGHDT, YYEEEE. The CDR3: CASSLLGREGYGYTF. CDR3 nucleotides: TGTGCCAGCAGCTTGCTAGGCAGGGAAGGCTATGGCTACACCTTC.

V is TRBV12-5 and J is TRBJ2-7; unclear D gene. There are 11 residues in the CDR3. V lost 2 bases to trimming and J lost 6 bases, with 5 bases between them. CDR1 and CDR2 (germline): LGHNT, FRNRAP. The CDR3 region has the DNA TGTGCTAGTGGTTTGTCGGGCGAGCAGTACTTC. Protein product: CASGLSGEQYF.

This rearrangement joins TRBV28 to TRBJ2-5; 9 nucleotides match TRBD2. Looked up from germline, CDR1 is MDHEN and CDR2 is SYDVKM. The CDR3 spans 14 residues. V lost 7 bases and J lost 11; bases outside the gene matches: 14. In nucleotides, the CDR3 is TGTGCCAGCACCCCGGCCGGACTAGCGCCTGAGCAGTACTTC. Amino acid sequence: CASTPAGLAPEQYF. The complete variable domain, with remaining parts taken from reference TRBV28 and TRBJ2-5, reads DVKVTQSSRYLVKRTGEKVFLECVQDMDHENMFWYRQDPGLGLRLIYFSYDVKMKEKGDIPEGYSVSREKKERFSLILESASTNQTSMYLCASTPAGLAPEQYFGPGTRLLVL.